This passage covers 8 T cell receptor beta chains from one sample sequenced in a study of blood T cell repertoires in COVID-19. Assay: immunoSEQ multiplex PCR; the TCRdb copy retains only in-frame clones and omits some. The table records 40,000 to 50,000 clones, about 85% of them present only once. The specimen sequenced was peripheral blood. Receptor source: a man aged 55 to 70 with acute or convalescent COVID-19.

The J gene is TRBJ2-3, the V gene TRBV13; 9 nucleotides line up with TRBD1. This CDR3 contains 14 residues. Trimming took 4 bases from V and 4 from J; bases not matched to a gene: 3. From germline, CDR1 is PRHDT and CDR2 FYEKMQ (reference sequence). CDR3 coding DNA: TGTGCCAGCAGCTCGGACAGGGGCGCAGATACGCAGTATTTT. This translates into CASSSDRGADTQYF.

The rearrangement joins TRBV13 to TRBJ1-1; 10 bases are shared with TRBD1. Germline V gene data show CDR1 as PRHDT and CDR2 as FYEKMQ (reference sequence). The CDR3 length is 16 residues. V lost 3 bases, J lost 3 bases, and 7 bases stayed unmatched. CDR3 sequence (DNA): TGTGCCAGCAGCTTCGGGACAGGGGAAGGGTACACTGAAGCTTTCTTT. This encodes CASSFGTGEGYTEAFF. The variable domain in full, with the rest retrieved from reference TRBV13 and TRBJ1-1, is AAGVIQSPRHLIKEKRETATLKCYPIPRHDTVYWYQQGPGQDPQFLISFYEKMQSDKGSIPDRFSAQQFSDYHSELNMSSLELGDSALYFCASSFGTGEGYTEAFFGQGTRLTVV.

The J gene is TRBJ2-7, the V gene TRBV5-1; 11 bases line up with TRBD1. In germline, CDR1 is SGHRS, CDR2 YFSETQ. V lost 7 bases and J lost 0; bases outside the gene matches: 9. The CDR3 has 16 residues. The CDR3 region has the DNA TGCGCCAGCGGCGGGACAGGGGGGTTGAGCTCCTACGAGCAGTACTTC. Its translation is CASGGTGGLSSYEQYF.

The CDR3: CASSLAEGPHGYTF. The CDR3 DNA is TGTGCCAGCAGCTTAGCGGAGGGTCCTCATGGCTACACCTTC. J is TRBJ1-2 and V is TRBV7-9; no clear D. In germline, CDR1 is SEHNR, CDR2 FQNEAQ (reference sequence). The CDR3 has 14 residues. The ends were cut back, 0 bases at V and 6 bases at J, with 11 bases in the middle. Looking up the rest from reference TRBV7-9 and TRBJ1-2 gives the full variable domain: DTGVSQNPRHKITKRGQNVTFRCDPISEHNRLYWYRQTLGQGPEFLTYFQNEAQLEKSRLLSDRFSAERPKGSFSTLEIQRTEQGDSAMYLCASSLAEGPHGYTFGSGTRLTVV.

The V and J genes are TRBV6-2 or TRBV6-3 and TRBJ2-7; no firm D call. The V gene lost 0 bases and the J gene lost 0 bases, with 9 bases spanning the gap. Per germline, CDR1 MNHEY and CDR2 SVGEGT. The CDR3 is made up of 15 amino acids. CDR3 nucleotides: TGTGCCAGCAGTTACTCTATGACTTTCTCCTACGAGCAGTACTTC. Translation gives CASSYSMTFSYEQYF.

The V call is TRBV12-3 or TRBV12-4, the J call TRBJ1-1; D gene unclear. Trimming pared 7 bases from V and 6 bases from J, leaving 9 bases between. The CDR3 length is 11 residues. Written as DNA, the CDR3 is TGTGCCAGCATGGGAGGCCCTGAAGCTTTCTTT. Protein sequence: CASMGGPEAFF.

The rearrangement joins TRBV5-6 to TRBJ2-4; D might be TRBD2 (7 bases). There are 16 residues in the CDR3. Trimming left V 6 bases short and J 1 base short, with 17 bases between. Germline CDR1 SGHDT, CDR2 YYEEEE. In DNA form, the CDR3 reads TGTGCCAGCAACTCCGGGGGGCCCGTGGCCAAAAACATTCAGTACTTC. Protein product: CASNSGGPVAKNIQYF. Complete variable domain (other parts from reference TRBV5-6 and TRBJ2-4): DAGVTQSPTHLIKTRGQQVTLRCSPKSGHDTVSWYQQALGQGPQFIFQYYEEEERQRGNFPDRFSGHQFPNYSSELNVNALLLGDSALYLCASNSGGPVAKNIQYFGAGTRLSVL.

V and J are TRBV11-2 and TRBJ1-1; D gene ambiguous. The CDR3 length is 13 residues. Germline V gene sequence: CDR1 SGHAT, CDR2 FQNNGV. CDR3 amino acids: CIAAPDPGTEAFF. CDR3 sequence (DNA): TGTATAGCGGCCCCGGATCCTGGGACTGAAGCTTTCTTT.